This T cell receptor beta chain was captured by sequencing in a study of beta chain features in type 1 diabetes. Via CD45RO/CCR7/CD25/CD127/CD95/CD27, cells of the CD4+ naive, central memory, regulatory and stem cell-like memory subsets were sorted. Study-level findings and limits: Researchers report that Type 1 diabetes patients had moderately but significantly shorter TCRB CDR3s across all four CD4+ subsets.

The study reverse transcribed the entire isolated RNA, so it sequenced expressed TCRB transcripts. TCRdb's copy holds only in-frame clones and misses some; the assay was immunoSEQ multiplex PCR. Found here are 200,000 to 250,000 clones, 9.6% of them singletons; the top ten hold approximately 0.03%. Notes on this clone: Its antigen is not identified.

The TCR was taken from a woman younger than 30 in good health. Input material: naive CD4+ T cells from blood.

CDR3 in amino acids: CAWSLTRQGYGYTF. The CDR3 bases are TGTGCCTGGAGTCTAACCAGACAGGGTTATGGCTACACCTTC. This chain joins TRBV30 and TRBJ1-2; 7 nucleotides match TRBD1. Germline V gene sequence: CDR1 GTSNPN, CDR2 SVGIG (reference sequence). J lost 5 bases, V lost 2 bases, and 8 bases had no gene match. CDR3 length: 14 residues.